The rows below give T cell receptor beta chains drawn from one sample of a study of T-cell memory formation after mild COVID-19. MiXCR, applied by TCRdb to the 5' RACE reads, yields one record per CDR3 protein. The data hold about 470,000 distinct CDR3 sequences, with 18% observed a single time. The specimen was PBMCs or a T cell subset sorted from them (not recorded which). These TCRs come from an adult woman who had mild COVID-19 (a few samples of this study predate the infection). Cell type and time point are not known. Each CDR3 is given with its conserved first and last residue. The D gene is left open where the match is weak. Only some rows state a clone size, as once, few, many or a class for expanded clones.

d_call j_call clone_size v_call cdr3_nt cdr3_aa
TRBD1 TRBJ1-1 few TRBV3-1 TGTGCCAGCAGCCAAGATAACAGGGGCACTGAAGCTTTCTTT CASSQDNRGTEAFF
. TRBJ2-3 few TRBV7-2 TGTGCCAGCAGCTCAGACCCTAGCACAGATACGCAGTATTTT CASSSDPSTDTQYF
. TRBJ2-5 few TRBV20-1 TGCAGTGCTAGACTAACTTGGGACCAGTACTTC CSARLTWDQYF
TRBD2 TRBJ2-7 few TRBV6-5 TGTGCCAGCAGTCGCATGACTAGCGGTCTCTCCTACGAGCAGTACTTC CASSRMTSGLSYEQYF
. TRBJ2-5 few TRBV19 TGTGCCAGTAGTATATCCTACGGGTACCAAGAGACCCAGTACTTC CASSISYGYQETQYF
TRBD2 TRBJ2-7 . TRBV11-3 TGTGCCAGCAGTTATCGGACTAGCGGGATTGTTTACGAGCAGTACTTC CASSYRTSGIVYEQYF
. TRBJ1-1 few TRBV4-1 TGCGCCAGCAGCCTATCCAGGGGCGTGGACACTGAAGCTTTCTTT CASSLSRGVDTEAFF
TRBD2 TRBJ2-7 few TRBV7-2 TGTGCCAGCAGCCTAGACAGCGGGGGGTCCTACGAGCAGTACTTC CASSLDSGGSYEQYF
TRBD1 TRBJ2-1 many TRBV27 TGTGCCAGCAGTTCTGAAGGGGGCGGCTATGAGCAGTTCTTC CASSSEGGGYEQFF
. TRBJ1-1 . TRBV5-1 TGCGCCAGCAGCGCCTACTTCATGAACACTGAAGCTTTCTTT CASSAYFMNTEAFF
. TRBJ2-6 . TRBV27 TGTGCCAGCAGTTTACTAGCGCCAAGCTACTCTGGGGCCAACGTCCTGACTTTC CASSLLAPSYSGANVLTF
. TRBJ2-3 . TRBV5-1 TGCGCCAGCAGCTTGGACAGGGAGGATACGCAGTATTTT CASSLDREDTQYF
. TRBJ1-1 . TRBV29-1 TGCAGCCCTAAAGACCAGGGGAACACTGAAGCTTTCTTT CSPKDQGNTEAFF
TRBD2 TRBJ2-2 . TRBV5-1 TGCGCCAGCAGCCCCGGGGGGGTAGTCACCGGGGAGCTGTTTTTT CASSPGGVVTGELFF
TRBD2 TRBJ2-7 few TRBV7-9 TGTGCCAGCAGCTCAGAAGCGGGATGGGACGAGCAGTACTTC CASSSEAGWDEQYF
. TRBJ2-4 . TRBV24-1 TGTGCCACCAGTGATTTGTCATCTAGTGGCAAAAACATTCAGTACTTC CATSDLSSSGKNIQYF
. TRBJ1-4 . TRBV20-1 TGCAGTGCTCAGAGGGGGAGGCCTAATGAAAAACTGTTTTTT CSAQRGRPNEKLFF
. TRBJ1-2 . TRBV7-2 TGTGCCAGCAGCGCTGCCGGGACCTATGGCTACACCTTC CASSAAGTYGYTF
. TRBJ2-7 . TRBV30 TGTGCCTGGACTTCAGCGAGCTCCTACGAGCAGTACTTC CAWTSASSYEQYF
. TRBJ2-1 many TRBV24-1 TGTGCCACCAGTGATTTCGCCTCCGCGGGAACCCTTTACAATGAGCAGTTCTTC CATSDFASAGTLYNEQFF
TRBD2 TRBJ2-3 . TRBV7-9 TGTGCCAGCAGCTTAAACTTGGGACTAGCGGGAGATACGCAGTATTTT CASSLNLGLAGDTQYF
. TRBJ2-5 few TRBV12-3/TRBV12-4 TGTGCCAGCACCCAAGATTCGGGGGCCCTCGCAGAGACCCAGTACTTC CASTQDSGALAETQYF
TRBD2 TRBJ2-3 few TRBV4-1 TGCGCCAGCAGCCAACGGACTAGCGGGGGCGCAGATACGCAGTATTTT CASSQRTSGGADTQYF
. TRBJ1-5 . TRBV6-6 TGTGCCAGCAGATCGACCGAGGGTCAGCCCCAGCATTTT CASRSTEGQPQHF
. TRBJ2-5 many TRBV5-6 TGTGCCAGCAGCTTGATCGGAGAGACCCAGTACTTC CASSLIGETQYF
TRBD1 TRBJ2-1 . TRBV5-1 TGCGCCAGCAGCTTGGCGGGACAGGGTTCTAATGAGCAGTTCTTC CASSLAGQGSNEQFF
. TRBJ1-2 . TRBV3-1 TGTGCCAGCAGCCTGGACCCCCACAACTATGGCTACACCTTC CASSLDPHNYGYTF
TRBD1 TRBJ1-2 . TRBV6-1 TGTGCCAGCAGTGATCGTCCAGGGGGCGCCTCCAAACTCTATGGCTACACCTTC CASSDRPGGASKLYGYTF
TRBD2 TRBJ2-1 . TRBV4-1 TGCGCCAGCAGCCCGGGACTAGCGGGAGGGGGATACAATGAGCAGTTCTTC CASSPGLAGGGYNEQFF
. TRBJ2-2 few TRBV7-9 TGTGCCAGCAGCAGGACACCTAACCCGAACACCGGGGAGCTGTTTTTT CASSRTPNPNTGELFF
. TRBJ2-1 many TRBV7-9 TGTGCCAGCAGCTCCATGGGCGGAAGCTACAATGAGCAGTTCTTC CASSSMGGSYNEQFF
. TRBJ2-1 few TRBV7-9 TGTGCCAGCAGCTTAGCGGTCGGCTACAATGAGCAGTTCTTC CASSLAVGYNEQFF
TRBD1 TRBJ1-5 . TRBV5-5 TGTGCCAGCAGCACCACCGGGACAGAGATAAGCAATCAGCCCCAGCATTTT CASSTTGTEISNQPQHF
. TRBJ1-1 few TRBV20-1 TGCAGTGCTAGACCGTGGCAAACGAACACTGAAGCTTTCTTT CSARPWQTNTEAFF
. TRBJ1-4 . TRBV5-1 TGCGCCAGCAGCCGGACAGTAACTAATGAAAAACTGTTTTTT CASSRTVTNEKLFF
TRBD1 TRBJ1-2 . TRBV6-1 TGTGCCAGCAGCGGTCAAGTATGGGGACAGGGACAGGGAGTCTACACCTTC CASSGQVWGQGQGVYTF
. TRBJ2-1 . TRBV29-1 TGCAGCGTGACACCGGGACTCCTCATGGATGAGCAGTTCTTC CSVTPGLLMDEQFF
TRBD1 TRBJ2-2 . TRBV30 TGTGCCCGAACACCCGGGACAGAGGAGTCCGGGGAGCTGTTTTTT CARTPGTEESGELFF
TRBD1 TRBJ1-2 few TRBV25-1 TGTGCCAGCAGTGACCCGACAGGGGCCAACTATGGCTACACCTTC CASSDPTGANYGYTF
TRBD2 TRBJ2-1 . TRBV7-2 TGTGCCAGCAGACCAAGCGGGGCCTCCTACAATGAGCAGTTCTTC CASRPSGASYNEQFF
TRBD1 TRBJ2-7 . TRBV5-5 TGTGCCAGCAGCAGGAGGACAGGGGTATACGAGCAGTACTTC CASSRRTGVYEQYF
TRBD1 TRBJ2-7 . TRBV7-2 TGTGCCAGCAGCCCCCGAATGGGACAGTCCTACGAGCAGTACTTC CASSPRMGQSYEQYF
TRBD1 TRBJ2-7 few TRBV30 TGTGCCTGGAGTAGGGGGACAGGGGACTACGAGCAGTACTTC CAWSRGTGDYEQYF
. TRBJ1-5 many TRBV2 TGTGCCAGCAGGCCCGAGATTGACACCCAGCCCCAGCATTTT CASRPEIDTQPQHF
. TRBJ2-1 . TRBV5-1 TGCGCCAGCAGCTTGGGCACCCCATCCTACAATGAGCAGTTCTTC CASSLGTPSYNEQFF
. TRBJ1-1 . TRBV18 TGTGCCAGCTCACCGCCTGGGGGCGATAACACTGAAGCTTTCTTT CASSPPGGDNTEAFF
. TRBJ1-5 many TRBV10-2 TGCGCCAGCAGTGCAGGGTCCTACTTTAGCAATCAGCCCCAGCATTTT CASSAGSYFSNQPQHF
TRBD2 TRBJ2-1 many TRBV7-2 TGTGCCAGCAGCTTGGGCGGGAGCCCCTCCTACAATGAGCAGTTCTTC CASSLGGSPSYNEQFF
TRBD1 TRBJ2-1 . TRBV5-1 TGCGCCAGCAGCATTCCGGGACAGGGGGGCAATGAGCAGTTCTTC CASSIPGQGGNEQFF
. TRBJ1-1 . TRBV10-3 TGTGCCATCAGGGTAGACAGTGGGACTGAAGTTTTCTTT CAIRVDSGTEVFF
. TRBJ2-5 . TRBV7-9 TGTGCCAGCAGCTTAGGAGGGGGACTCCTCAAAGAGACCCAGTACTTC CASSLGGGLLKETQYF